The 30 T cell receptor beta chains below come from one sample, sequenced in a study of blood T cell repertoires in COVID-19. Clones were sequenced by immunoSEQ multiplex PCR, and TCRdb holds only the in-frame ones, with some missing. The sample shows about 120,000 clones, approximately 87% of them seen only once. Sequencing was performed on peripheral blood. The receptors were gathered from a man aged 25-45 years with acute or convalescent COVID-19.

A note on this clone: The junction shows a germline mismatch at one end, possibly a read error. V and J are TRBV7-9 and TRBJ2-1, with 11 positions matching TRBD2. The CDR3 spans 14 residues. Germline V gives CDR1 SEHNR, CDR2 FQNEAQ (reference sequence). The CDR3 nucleotides are TGTGCCAGCAGCATAGCGGGAGGGGGTAATGAGCAGTTCTTC. Translation: CASSIAGGGNEQFF.

This clone was observed a few times. The V gene is TRBV7-9, the J gene TRBJ1-1; 8 bases line up with TRBD1. The J segment lost 3 bases and the V segment lost 5 bases, leaving 11 bases of the junction unmatched. This CDR3 has 16 residues. Germline-derived CDR1 and CDR2 are SEHNR and FQNEAQ (reference sequence). The CDR3 sequence: CASSPHQGGQDTEAFF. In DNA, the CDR3 is TGTGCCAGCAGCCCACACCAAGGGGGACAGGACACTGAAGCTTTCTTT. The whole variable domain, filled in from reference TRBV7-9 and TRBJ1-1, reads DTGVSQNPRHKITKRGQNVTFRCDPISEHNRLYWYRQTLGQGPEFLTYFQNEAQLEKSRLLSDRFSAERPKGSFSTLEIQRTEQGDSAMYLCASSPHQGGQDTEAFFGQGTRLTVV.

The CDR3 sequence: CASSIGQGSNYGYTF. CDR3 nucleotide sequence: TGTGCCAGCAGCATAGGACAGGGCTCCAACTATGGCTACACCTTC. The genes are TRBV5-6 and TRBJ1-2; 8 nucleotides align to TRBD1. This CDR3 comprises 15 residues. After removal of 4 bases from V and 2 bases from J, the junction contained 7 bases not matched to a gene. Per the germline V gene, CDR1 is SGHDT and CDR2 is YYEEEE. The variable domain in full, completed from reference TRBV5-6 and TRBJ1-2, reads DAGVTQSPTHLIKTRGQQVTLRCSPKSGHDTVSWYQQALGQGPQFIFQYYEEEERQRGNFPDRFSGHQFPNYSSELNVNALLLGDSALYLCASSIGQGSNYGYTFGSGTRLTVV.

The chain combines TRBV5-6 with TRBJ1-4, with D possibly TRBD1 on 6 matching bases. The ends were cut back, 4 bases at V and 7 bases at J, with 11 bases in the middle. The CDR3 covers 13 residues. Germline CDR1 SGHDT, CDR2 YYEEEE. Here the CDR3 reads CASSGGGSEKLFF. The CDR3 nucleotides are TGTGCCAGCAGCGGTGGGGGCAGTGAAAAACTGTTTTTT.

This clone was detected a few times. The chain employs TRBV10-3 and TRBJ1-5; D is unclear. Germline V gene lookup returns CDR1 ENHRY and CDR2 SYGVKD. The ends were cut back, 4 bases at V and 6 bases at J, with 10 bases in the middle. The CDR3 is 13 residues long. CDR3 sequence: CAISGGGRQPQHF. The CDR3 region has the DNA TGTGCCATCAGTGGTGGAGGCCGTCAGCCCCAGCATTTT.

This clone was picked up a small number of times. The V and J genes are TRBV30 and TRBJ2-1; 9 bases map to TRBD2. This CDR3 spans 15 amino acids. Looked up from germline, CDR1 is GTSNPN and CDR2 is SVGIG (reference sequence). V lost 1 base, J lost 4 bases, and 5 bases stayed unmatched. The CDR3 DNA reads TGTGCCTGGAGTGGAGGCGGGAGGGAATACAATGAGCAGTTCTTC. Translated, it gives CAWSGGGREYNEQFF.

This chain joins TRBV9 and TRBJ1-4; perhaps TRBD1 as D (6 bases). Germline lookup yields CDR1 SGDLS and CDR2 YYNGEE. The ends were cut back, 7 bases at V and 5 bases at J, with 18 bases in the middle. The CDR3 consists of 15 residues. The CDR3 sequence is CASGASRTANEKLFF. CDR3 bases: TGTGCCAGCGGGGCCTCCCGGACAGCAAATGAAAAACTGTTTTTT.

The CDR3 reads CASSLEGPGQGARGANVLTF. DNA for the CDR3: TGCGCCAGCAGCTTGGAAGGCCCCGGACAGGGGGCGAGGGGGGCCAACGTCCTGACTTTC. This rearrangement joins TRBV5-1 to TRBJ2-6, with 11 bases matching TRBD1. The CDR3 is 20 amino acids. Unmatched junction bases numbered 12, after V lost 0 bases and J lost 4 bases. Looked up from germline, CDR1 is SGHRS and CDR2 is YFSETQ.

This clone was counted between two and nine times. The gene calls are TRBV11-2 and TRBJ2-1, with 7 bases matching TRBD2. From germline, CDR1 is SGHAT and CDR2 FQNNGV. The CDR3 loop spans 16 amino acids. V lost 0 bases to trimming and J lost 3 bases; unmatched junction nucleotides: 5. As DNA, the CDR3 is TGTGCCAGCAGCTTAGATTGGCTAGCGGACTACAATGAGCAGTTCTTC. It encodes CASSLDWLADYNEQFF.

This clone was observed once. This CDR3 reads CASSWDRGREQYV. CDR3 coding DNA: TGTGCCAGCAGCTGGGACAGGGGTCGGGAGCAGTACGTC. The rearrangement joins TRBV7-8 to TRBJ2-7, with 10 bases matching TRBD1. The CDR3 totals 13 residues. The V gene end was trimmed by 4 bases and the J gene end by 7 bases; junction bases not matched to a gene: 4. The germline CDR1 and CDR2 sequences are SGHVS and FQNEAQ.

The rearrangement joins TRBV2 to TRBJ2-7; 9 nucleotides match TRBD1. The ends lost 10 bases at V and 0 bases at J; junction bases unmatched: 7. CDR1 and CDR2 from the germline V gene are SNHLY and FYNNEI. There are 14 residues in the CDR3. The CDR3 DNA reads TGTGCCAAAGGGGCGGGACAGGGCTCCTACGAGCAGTACTTC. This codes for CAKGAGQGSYEQYF.

The chain is built from TRBV27 and TRBJ1-1, with 8 bases lining up with TRBD1. The V gene end was trimmed by 2 bases and the J gene end by 4 bases; junction bases not matched to a gene: 6. CDR1 is MNHEY and CDR2 is SMNVEV in the germline V gene (reference sequence). CDR3 size: 15 residues. This CDR3 is CASSLRQGRGTEAFF. In DNA form, the CDR3 reads TGTGCCAGCAGTTTACGACAGGGGAGGGGCACTGAAGCTTTCTTT.

This rearrangement joins TRBV5-5 to TRBJ1-2; 8 nucleotides agree with TRBD1. V shed 7 bases and J 2 bases; nucleotides not matched to a gene: 13. The CDR3 is made up of 16 amino acids. From germline, CDR1 is SGHKS and CDR2 YYEKEE (reference sequence). DNA of the CDR3: TGTGCCAGCGGCGAACATGGACAGGGTGGGAACTATGGCTACACCTTC. Translating it yields CASGEHGQGGNYGYTF.

V usage is TRBV19 and J usage is TRBJ2-2; 7 bases align to TRBD2. Germline V gives CDR1 LNHDA, CDR2 SQIVND (reference sequence). CDR3 length equals 15 residues. V was pared by 3 bases and J by 3 bases, with 4 bases of the junction left unmatched. In DNA form, the CDR3 reads TGTGCCAGTAGTATCGCGGGAGTAGACACCGGGGAGCTGTTTTTT. Protein product: CASSIAGVDTGELFF.

The CDR3 DNA follows: TGTGCCAGCAGCTTAGTGGACAGGACGAACACTGAAGCTTTCTTT. Amino acid sequence: CASSLVDRTNTEAFF. V and J are TRBV7-9 and TRBJ1-1; 7 bases match TRBD1. This CDR3 spans 15 amino acids. CDR1 and CDR2 (germline): SEHNR, FQNEAQ (reference sequence). V lost 1 base, J lost 1 base, and 3 bases stayed unmatched.

This chain uses TRBV2 with TRBJ1-2, with D possibly being TRBD1 (5 bases). Germline CDR1 SNHLY, CDR2 FYNNEI. The V end lost 6 bases, the J end lost 4 bases, and 15 bases lay between the germline ends. The CDR3 is 14 amino acids. Here the CDR3 DNA reads TGTGCCAGCAGCCCTACCGGGGGGGGCTATGGCTACACCTTC. As protein: CASSPTGGGYGYTF.

The chain uses TRBV29-1 and TRBJ2-7, with D possibly matching TRBD1 (5 bases). V was pared by 3 bases and J by 3 bases, with 9 bases between. The germline gives CDR1 SQVTM, CDR2 ANQGSEA. The CDR3 spans 12 residues. CDR3 coding DNA: TGCAGCGTTGAGGAGCAGGGCTACGAGCAGTACTTC. It is translated as CSVEEQGYEQYF.

The chain's CDR3 is CASSWRGVYEQYF. CDR3 DNA sequence: TGTGCCAGCAGCTGGCGGGGCGTCTACGAGCAGTACTTC. This chain links TRBV6-2 or TRBV6-3 with TRBJ2-7; TRBD2 is a possible D gene (6 bases). The CDR3 sequence is 13 residues long. V lost 6 bases, J lost 3 bases, and 12 bases lay in between. CDR1 MNHEY and CDR2 SVGEGT come from the germline V gene.

V usage is TRBV6-2 or TRBV6-3 and J usage is TRBJ2-7; the match to TRBD1 covers 8 bases. Per the germline V gene, CDR1 is MNHEY and CDR2 is SVGEGT. CDR3 length equals 15 residues. V lost 0 bases and J lost 3; bases outside the gene matches: 4. The CDR3 nucleotides read TGTGCCAGCAGTTACTCGACAGGGGCCTACTACGAGCAGTACTTC. It is translated as CASSYSTGAYYEQYF.

The gene calls are TRBV6-5 and TRBJ2-1; 11 bases are shared with TRBD1. The junction had 3 bases not matched to a gene; V was cut back by 5 bases and J by 6 bases. Germline-derived CDR1 and CDR2 are MNHEY and SVGAGI. CDR3 length equals 14 residues. This CDR3 is CASSTGTGGNEQFF. CDR3 coding DNA: TGTGCCAGCAGTACCGGGACAGGGGGCAATGAGCAGTTCTTC.

This clone came up once. The chain's CDR3 is CASSPRVGGDYGYTF. Here the CDR3 DNA reads TGTGCCAGCAGTCCCAGGGTGGGAGGGGACTATGGCTACACCTTC. This chain links TRBV7-6 with TRBJ1-2, with D tentatively TRBD1 (5 bases). The V end lost 6 bases, the J end lost 3 bases, and 17 bases lay between the germline ends. The CDR3 spans 15 residues. Germline CDR1 is SGHVS and CDR2 is FNYEAQ. Full variable domain (rest looked up from reference TRBV7-6 and TRBJ1-2): GAGVSQSPRYKVTKRGQDVALRCDPISGHVSLYWYRQALGQGPEFLTYFNYEAQQDKSGLPNDRFSAERPEGSISTLTIQRTEQRDSAMYRCASSPRVGGDYGYTFGSGTRLTVV.

This clone was counted once. V and J are TRBV19 and TRBJ2-2; 8 bases align to TRBD2. CDR1 LNHDA and CDR2 SQIVND come from the germline V gene (reference sequence). The junction had 6 bases not matched to a gene; V was cut back by 7 bases and J by 5 bases. The CDR3 contains 14 residues. CDR3 region: CASTAASGTGELFF. CDR3 bases: TGTGCCAGTACAGCGGCTAGCGGGACCGGGGAGCTGTTTTTT.

The chain employs TRBV3-1 (or the pseudogene TRBV3-2) and TRBJ2-2, with 14 bases identical to TRBD2. CDR3 length: 17 residues. Germline CDR1 reads LGHDT; CDR2 reads YNNKEL (reference sequence). V was pared by 4 bases and J by 6 bases, with 7 bases of the junction left unmatched. Here the CDR3 reads CASSPRTSGRFAGELFF. As DNA, the CDR3 is TGTGCCAGCAGCCCCCGGACTAGCGGGAGGTTCGCCGGGGAGCTGTTTTTT.

The CDR3 loop is CASSQRLAGDVNIQYF. The CDR3 region has the DNA TGTGCCAGCAGCCAAAGACTAGCGGGAGATGTGAACATTCAGTACTTC. The V call is TRBV3-1 (or the pseudogene TRBV3-2), the J call TRBJ2-4; 12 bases line up with TRBD2. Trimming removed 2 bases from V and 7 bases from J; junction bases left unmatched: 6. The CDR3 consists of 16 residues. Germline-derived CDR1 and CDR2 are LGHDT and YNNKEL (reference sequence).

V is TRBV11-2 and J is TRBJ2-5, with D possibly matching TRBD2 (5 bases). The germline V gene has CDR1 SGHAT and CDR2 FQNNGV. V was shortened by 2 bases and J by 2 bases, with 15 bases between the two germline ends. CDR3 length equals 16 residues. CDR3 sequence (DNA): TGTGCCAGCAGCTTATTTCGTGCTAGCCCTCAAGAGACCCAGTACTTC. Amino acid sequence: CASSLFRASPQETQYF.

The chain recombines TRBV11-2 with TRBJ1-5; possible D gene TRBD1, 6 bases. V lost 2 bases and J 0 bases, leaving 8 bases between the germline ends. This CDR3 is built from 15 residues. CDR1 and CDR2 from the germline V gene are SGHAT and FQNNGV. For the CDR3, the DNA is TGTGCCAGCAGCTTACAGGGACATAGCAATCAGCCCCAGCATTTT. Protein sequence: CASSLQGHSNQPQHF.

The CDR3 nucleotides read TGTGCCAGCACTCCGGGACTTCAAGAGACCCAGTACTTC. Translation: CASTPGLQETQYF. The chain links TRBV2 to TRBJ2-5, with a possible D match to TRBD2 (6 bases). The V end was cut by 7 bases, the J end by 2 bases, with 11 bases between. Germline CDR1 SNHLY, CDR2 FYNNEI. There are 13 residues in the CDR3.

The rearrangement links TRBV3-1 (or the pseudogene TRBV3-2) to TRBJ2-7, with 10 positions matching TRBD1. V dropped 0 bases and J dropped 4; count of bases not matched to a gene: 6. Per the germline V gene, CDR1 is LGHDT and CDR2 is YNNKEL (reference sequence). This CDR3 region has 16 residues. DNA for the CDR3: TGTGCCAGCAGCCAAGATCTGACAGGGGGCCTGTACGAGCAGTACTTC. This gives the protein CASSQDLTGGLYEQYF.

The sample holds a few counts of this clone. J is TRBJ2-3 and V is TRBV19; D may be TRBD1 (6 bases). The CDR3 has 15 amino acids. Trimming took off 4 bases at V and 2 bases at J, with 13 bases between the two ends. Looked up from germline, CDR1 is LNHDA and CDR2 is SQIVND (reference sequence). The CDR3 DNA sequence: TGTGCCAGTAGTACAAGGGGGACCCTCACAGATACGCAGTATTTT. Amino acid sequence: CASSTRGTLTDTQYF.

This chain connects TRBV9 to TRBJ2-1; D might be TRBD1 (5 bases). V lost 4 bases, J lost 8 bases, and 13 bases lay in between. The CDR3 covers 13 residues. The germline CDR1 and CDR2 sequences are SGDLS and YYNGEE. The CDR3 bases are TGTGCCAGCAGCTCAAACACAGGAGATGAGCAGTTCTTC. This sequence encodes CASSSNTGDEQFF.